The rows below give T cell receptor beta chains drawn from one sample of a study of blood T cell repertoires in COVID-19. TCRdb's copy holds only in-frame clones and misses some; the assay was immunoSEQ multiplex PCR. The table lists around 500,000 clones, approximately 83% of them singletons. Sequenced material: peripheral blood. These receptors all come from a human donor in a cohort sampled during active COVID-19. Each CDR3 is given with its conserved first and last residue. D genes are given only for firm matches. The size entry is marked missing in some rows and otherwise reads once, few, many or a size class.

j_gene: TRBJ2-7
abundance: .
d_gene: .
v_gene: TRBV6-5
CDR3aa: CASSYRGDGSYEQYF
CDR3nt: TGTGCCAGCAGTTATCGCGGGGACGGCTCCTACGAGCAGTACTTC

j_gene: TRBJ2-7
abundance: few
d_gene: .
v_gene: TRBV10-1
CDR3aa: CASSESRLYEQYF
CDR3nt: TGCGCCAGCAGTGAGTCGAGGCTTTACGAGCAGTACTTC

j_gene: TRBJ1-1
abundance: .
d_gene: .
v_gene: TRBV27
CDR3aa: CASRLGGANTEAFF
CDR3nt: TGTGCCAGCAGGCTGGGGGGAGCGAACACTGAAGCTTTCTTT

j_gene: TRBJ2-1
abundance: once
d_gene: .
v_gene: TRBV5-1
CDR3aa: CASSSTSNDWSEQFF
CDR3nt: TGCGCCAGCAGCTCCACTAGCAACGACTGGTCGGAGCAGTTCTTC

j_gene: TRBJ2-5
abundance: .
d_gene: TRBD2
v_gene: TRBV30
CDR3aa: CAWSLISRGSGETQYF
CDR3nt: TGTGCCTGGAGCCTTATCTCTCGCGGGAGCGGAGAGACCCAGTACTTC

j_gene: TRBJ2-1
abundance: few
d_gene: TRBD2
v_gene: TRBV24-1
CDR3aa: CATSDPTSGSYNEQFF
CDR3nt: TGTGCCACCAGTGACCCAACTAGCGGGAGCTACAATGAGCAGTTCTTC

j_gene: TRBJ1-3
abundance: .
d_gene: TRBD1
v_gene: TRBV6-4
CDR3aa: CASSPTGSGNTIYF
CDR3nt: TGTGCCAGCAGCCCGACAGGGTCTGGAAACACCATATATTTT

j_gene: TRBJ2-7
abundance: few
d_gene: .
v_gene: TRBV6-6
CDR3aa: CASSYVRERSYEQYF
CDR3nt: TGTGCCAGCAGTTACGTCCGGGAGAGAAGTTACGAGCAGTACTTC

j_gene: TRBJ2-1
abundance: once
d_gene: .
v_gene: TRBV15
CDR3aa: CATSRGLAVSYNEQFF
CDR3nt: TGTGCCACCAGCAGAGGGCTCGCTGTCTCCTACAATGAGCAGTTCTTC

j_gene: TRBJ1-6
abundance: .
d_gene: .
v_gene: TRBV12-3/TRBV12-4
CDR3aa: CASSPGVTSPLHF
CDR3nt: TGTGCCAGCAGCCCCGGGGTCACTTCACCCCTCCACTTT

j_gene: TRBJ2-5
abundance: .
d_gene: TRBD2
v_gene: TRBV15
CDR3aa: CATSRDGGDQYF
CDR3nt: TGTGCCACCAGCAGAGATGGGGGGGACCAGTACTTC

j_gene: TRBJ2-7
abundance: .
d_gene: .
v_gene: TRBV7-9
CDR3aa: CASSFTTSLVSEQYF
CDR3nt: TGTGCCAGCAGCTTTACGACTAGTCTTGTTTCCGAGCAGTACTTC

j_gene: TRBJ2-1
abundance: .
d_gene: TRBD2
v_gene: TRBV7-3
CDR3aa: CASSFAPAGGYNEQFF
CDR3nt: TGTGCCAGCAGCTTTGCCCCGGCGGGAGGGTACAATGAGCAGTTCTTC

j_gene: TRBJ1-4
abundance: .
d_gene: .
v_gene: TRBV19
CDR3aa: CASSMEGRTTNEKLFF
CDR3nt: TGTGCCAGTAGTATGGAGGGGCGTACCACTAATGAAAAACTGTTTTTT

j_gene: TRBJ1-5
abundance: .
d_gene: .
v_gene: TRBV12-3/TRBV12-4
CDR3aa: CASSLAATAQHF
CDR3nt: TGTGCCAGCAGCCTAGCGGCGACGGCCCAGCATTTT

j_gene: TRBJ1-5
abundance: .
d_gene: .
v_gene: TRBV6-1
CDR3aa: CASSEDLQGMRTQHF
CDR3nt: TGTGCCAGTAGTGAGGATCTACAGGGTATGAGGACCCAGCATTTT

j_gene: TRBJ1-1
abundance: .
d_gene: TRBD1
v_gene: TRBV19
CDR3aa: CASRNDRGSEAFF
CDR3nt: TGTGCCAGTAGAAATGACAGGGGATCTGAAGCTTTCTTT

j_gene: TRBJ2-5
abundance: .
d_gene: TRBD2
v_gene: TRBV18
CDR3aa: CASSTSGRNGETQYF
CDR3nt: TGTGCCAGCTCCACTAGCGGGAGGAACGGGGAGACCCAGTACTTC

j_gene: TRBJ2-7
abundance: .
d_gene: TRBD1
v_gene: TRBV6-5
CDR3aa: CASSYKRPGQRSEQYF
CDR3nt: TGTGCCAGCAGTTACAAACGACCGGGACAGAGATCTGAGCAGTACTTC

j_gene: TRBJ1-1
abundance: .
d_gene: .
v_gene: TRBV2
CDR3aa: CATKGKANTEAFF
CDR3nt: TGTGCCACTAAGGGGAAGGCGAACACTGAAGCTTTCTTT

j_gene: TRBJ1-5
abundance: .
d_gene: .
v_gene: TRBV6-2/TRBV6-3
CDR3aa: CASSYSPLIQPQHF
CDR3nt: TGTGCCAGCAGTTACTCACCCCTAATTCAGCCCCAGCATTTT

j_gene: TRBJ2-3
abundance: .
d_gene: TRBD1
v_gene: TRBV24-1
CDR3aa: CATSDAGTGDTDTQYF
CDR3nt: TGTGCCACCAGTGATGCCGGGACAGGGGACACAGATACGCAGTATTTT

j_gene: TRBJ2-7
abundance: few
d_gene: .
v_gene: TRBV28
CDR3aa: CASSLPGSPYEQYF
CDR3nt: TGTGCCAGCAGTTTACCGGGATCACCCTACGAGCAGTACTTC

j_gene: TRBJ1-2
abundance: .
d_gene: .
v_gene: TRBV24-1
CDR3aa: CATSRGRGYGYTF
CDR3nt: TGTGCCACCAGTAGGGGTCGAGGCTATGGCTACACCTTC

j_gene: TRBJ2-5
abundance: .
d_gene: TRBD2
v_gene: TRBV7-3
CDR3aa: CASSLAGAQETQYF
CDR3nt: TGTGCCAGCAGCTTAGCGGGAGCACAAGAGACCCAGTACTTC

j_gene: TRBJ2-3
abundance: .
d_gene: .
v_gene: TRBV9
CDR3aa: CASSPRGGIMSSDTQYF
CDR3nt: TGTGCCAGCAGTCCGAGGGGCGGGATAATGAGTTCGGATACGCAGTATTTT

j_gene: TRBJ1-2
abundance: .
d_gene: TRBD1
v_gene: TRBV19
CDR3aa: CASIEGARNYGYTF
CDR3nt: TGTGCCAGTATCGAGGGGGCGCGTAACTATGGCTACACCTTC

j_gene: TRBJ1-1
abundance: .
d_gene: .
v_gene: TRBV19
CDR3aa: CATTPRGTWNTEAFF
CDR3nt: TGTGCCACCACCCCAAGGGGGACATGGAACACTGAAGCTTTCTTT

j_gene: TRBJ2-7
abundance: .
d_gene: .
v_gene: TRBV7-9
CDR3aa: CASSITYEQYF
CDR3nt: TGTGCCAGCAGCATAACCTACGAGCAGTACTTC

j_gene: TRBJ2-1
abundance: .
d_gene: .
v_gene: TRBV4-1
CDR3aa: CASSQDNNEQFF
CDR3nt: TGCGCCAGCAGCCAAGACAACAATGAGCAGTTCTTC

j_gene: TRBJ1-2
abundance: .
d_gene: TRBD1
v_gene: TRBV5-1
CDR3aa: CASSRGQGANYGYTF
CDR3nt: TGCGCCAGCAGCCGAGGACAGGGCGCTAACTATGGCTACACCTTC

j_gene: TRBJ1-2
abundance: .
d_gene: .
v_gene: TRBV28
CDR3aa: CASRLPGQGGYTF
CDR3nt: TGTGCCAGCAGGCTCCCGGGGCAGGGGGGCTACACCTTC

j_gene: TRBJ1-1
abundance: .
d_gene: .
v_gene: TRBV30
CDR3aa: CAWRNRVLNTEAFF
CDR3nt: TGTGCCTGGAGGAACAGGGTTTTGAACACTGAAGCTTTCTTT

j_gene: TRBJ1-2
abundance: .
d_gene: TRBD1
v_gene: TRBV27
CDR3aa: CASSRDRQGLYGYTF
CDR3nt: TGTGCCAGCAGCCGAGACCGACAGGGGTTATATGGCTACACCTTC

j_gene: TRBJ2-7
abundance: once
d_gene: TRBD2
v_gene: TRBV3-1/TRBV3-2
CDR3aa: CASSQSGLPTYEQYF
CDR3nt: TGTGCCAGCAGCCAGTCGGGACTACCTACCTACGAGCAGTACTTC

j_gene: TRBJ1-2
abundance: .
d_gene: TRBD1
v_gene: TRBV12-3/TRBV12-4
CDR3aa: CASRTGGGYGYTF
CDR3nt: TGTGCCAGCAGAACAGGGGGCGGCTATGGCTACACCTTC

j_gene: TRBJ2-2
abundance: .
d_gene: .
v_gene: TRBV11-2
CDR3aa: CASSLQLPGGTGELFF
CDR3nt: TGTGCCAGCAGCTTACAACTCCCCGGGGGTACCGGGGAGCTGTTTTTT

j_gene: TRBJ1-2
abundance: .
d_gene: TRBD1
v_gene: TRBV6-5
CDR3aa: CASSYDGTGRYGYTF
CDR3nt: TGTGCCAGCAGTTACGACGGGACAGGGAGGTATGGCTACACCTTC

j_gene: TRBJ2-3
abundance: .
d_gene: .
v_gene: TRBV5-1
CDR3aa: CASSHGRRNTDTQYF
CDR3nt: TGCGCCAGCAGCCACGGGAGACGCAACACAGATACGCAGTATTTT

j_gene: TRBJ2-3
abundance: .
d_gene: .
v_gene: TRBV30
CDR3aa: CAWSVKGDTQYF
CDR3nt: TGTGCCTGGAGTGTAAAGGGGGATACGCAGTATTTT

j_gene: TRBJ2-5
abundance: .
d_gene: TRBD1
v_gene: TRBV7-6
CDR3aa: CASSLDGTGRETQYF
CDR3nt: TGTGCCAGCAGCTTAGACGGGACAGGGAGGGAGACCCAGTACTTC

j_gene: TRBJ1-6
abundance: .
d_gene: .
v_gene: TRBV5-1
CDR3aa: CASSLAPGQSSYYNSPLHF
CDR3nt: TGCGCCAGCAGCTTGGCCCCCGGACAGTCATCATATTATAATTCACCCCTCCACTTT

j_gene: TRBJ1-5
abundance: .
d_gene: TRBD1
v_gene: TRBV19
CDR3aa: CASRDRDNQPQHF
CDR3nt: TGTGCCAGTAGGGACAGGGACAATCAGCCCCAGCATTTT

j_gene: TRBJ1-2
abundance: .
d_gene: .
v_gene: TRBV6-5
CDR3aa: CASSQGRYGYTF
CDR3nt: TGTGCCAGCAGTCAGGGCAGGTATGGCTACACCTTC

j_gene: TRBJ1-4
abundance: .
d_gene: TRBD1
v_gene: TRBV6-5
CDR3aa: CASSQPRQGGEKLFF
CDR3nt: TGTGCCAGCAGCCAACCTAGACAGGGGGGAGAAAAACTGTTTTTT